This entry features one T cell receptor beta chain sequence. TCRdb keeps only in-frame clones here, not all; method: immunoSEQ multiplex PCR. The sample records tens of thousands of clones, about nine tenths being singletons. These data originate in a study of blood T cell repertoires in COVID-19. In the study overall: Material from acute and convalescent COVID-19 was sourced from the United States, Italy and Spain.

Germline-derived CDR1 and CDR2 are SEHNR and FQNEAQ (reference sequence). The CDR3 length is 16 residues. The V and J ends lost 5 bases and 7 bases, in that order; junction bases with no gene match: 15. J is TRBJ2-7 and V is TRBV7-9; 9 positions agree with TRBD2. The clonotype originates from a woman in her 50s with active or convalescent COVID-19. Input material: peripheral blood. The CDR3: CASSPREAGGYLEQYF. The CDR3 DNA reads TGTGCCAGCAGCCCGAGAGAGGCGGGAGGGTATTTGGAGCAGTACTTC. The entire variable domain, with the rest obtained from reference TRBV7-9 and TRBJ2-7, is as follows: DTGVSQNPRHKITKRGQNVTFRCDPISEHNRLYWYRQTLGQGPEFLTYFQNEAQLEKSRLLSDRFSAERPKGSFSTLEIQRTEQGDSAMYLCASSPREAGGYLEQYFGPGTRLTVT.